The 21 T cell receptor beta chains given below trace back to one sample, sequenced in a study of regulatory T cells in long-lasting Graves disease. CDR3 regions were amplified by Arm-PCR using iRepertoire HTBI primers to build TCR beta libraries. One entry per CDR3 protein results from TCRdb running MiXCR on the multiplex PCR reads. The sample lists roughly 350,000 distinct CDR3 sequences, about 16% occurring once. The time point denotes: newly diagnosed GD, antithyroid drugs for less than 3 months. Construction of the TCR library relied on RNA isolated from PBMCs. The data also belong to a second study, concerning T cells in Graves' hyperthyroidism and ophthalmopathy.

This sample comprised peripheral blood mononuclear cells (PBMCs), obtained at new diagnosis, from a patient treated with antithyroid drugs. The receptors were gathered from a young woman with Graves disease.

The J gene is TRBJ2-3, the V gene TRBV28, with 9 bases identical to TRBD2. CDR1 and CDR2 (germline): MDHEN, SYDVKM. The CDR3 has 14 residues. V was clipped by 8 bases and J by 2 bases; unmatched bases: 5. Here the CDR3 reads CASLSGGNTDTQYF. The CDR3 DNA reads as TGTGCCAGCTTAAGCGGGGGGAACACAGATACGCAGTATTTT.

The rearrangement uses TRBV19 and TRBJ2-7, with unresolved D. V lost 4 bases, J lost 1 base, and 11 bases lay in between. The CDR3 is made up of 14 amino acids. Germline values: CDR1 LNHDA, CDR2 SQIVND (reference sequence). The DNA of the CDR3 is TGTGCCAGTAGTACAGGCGCCGGGTCCTACGAGCAGTACTTC. As protein: CASSTGAGSYEQYF.

This clonotype appeared a few times. The conserved closing phenylalanine or tryptophan is absent in this CDR3, likely reflecting a read error. The CDR3 DNA reads as TGTGCCAGCAGTTTACGACTCATGAACACTGAAGCTTTCATT. Protein sequence: CASSLRLMNTEAFI. This rearrangement joins TRBV27 to TRBJ1-1; no clear D gene. V was cut by 2 bases and J by 0 bases, with 7 bases left in between. Germline CDR1 MNHEY, CDR2 SMNVEV (reference sequence). This CDR3 has 14 amino acids.

A note on this clonotype: The junction and the germline gene differ at one end; a read error may be behind it. The chain couples TRBV11-3 to TRBJ1-5; tentative D call: TRBD1 (6 bases). The CDR3 consists of 16 residues. Germline CDR1 reads SGHNT; CDR2 reads YENEEA. The CDR3 spells CASSPPPGTRGQPRHF. DNA of the CDR3: TGTGCCAGCAGCCCCCCCCCCGGGACCCGGGGGCAGCCCCGGCATTTT.

Regarding this clonotype: A much larger clone lies a single base off, so this may be a read error. The rearrangement links TRBV7-6 to TRBJ2-5; 11 bases line up with TRBD2. CDR1 and CDR2 from the germline V gene are SGHVS and FNYEAQ. CDR3 length: 15 amino acids. In DNA, the CDR3 is TGTGCCAGCAGGCGTAGCGGGGGGGCCGGAGAGACCCGGTACTTC. Translated, it gives CASRRSGGAGETRYF.

This clonotype was detected ten times or more. The chain links TRBV5-1 to TRBJ1-1; D gene unclear. This CDR3 comprises 16 residues. The V gene's germline CDR1 is SGHRS and CDR2 YFSETQ. V lost 0 bases, J lost 1 base, and 13 bases lay in between. The CDR3 sequence is CASSLGPRNANTEAFF. In DNA form, the CDR3 reads TGCGCCAGCAGCTTGGGACCTCGAAATGCGAACACTGAAGCTTTCTTT.

This clonotype was seen repeatedly, ten times or more. The rearrangement links TRBV30 to TRBJ2-4; 13 bases agree with TRBD2. J lost 5 bases, V lost 6 bases, and 7 bases had no gene match. Per germline, CDR1 GTSNPN and CDR2 SVGIG (reference sequence). This CDR3 region has 15 residues. The CDR3 loop reads CACRLAGGGQNIQYF. Written as DNA, the CDR3 is TGTGCCTGTAGACTAGCGGGAGGAGGGCAAAACATTCAGTACTTC.

This clonotype was seen at least ten times. The chain carries TRBV6-1 and TRBJ2-2; 12 bases agree with TRBD1. This CDR3 comprises 15 residues. The germline V gene encodes CDR1 MNHNS and CDR2 SASEGT. The ends lost 4 bases at V and 7 bases at J; junction bases unmatched: 4. The CDR3 DNA is TGTGCCAGCAGTGGGGACAGGGGGCCGGGCGGGGAGCTGTTTTTT. This sequence encodes CASSGDRGPGGELFF.

This clonotype was detected ten times or more. The chain combines TRBV28 with TRBJ1-2; D may be TRBD1 (5 bases). Germline CDR1 MDHEN, CDR2 SYDVKM. The CDR3 has 14 amino acids. V was shortened by 4 bases and J by 4 bases, with 13 bases between the two germline ends. CDR3 loop: CASSYGRGGYGYTF. The CDR3 coding sequence is TGTGCCAGCAGTTACGGGCGGGGCGGCTATGGCTACACCTTC.

This clonotype was detected only a few times. The V call is TRBV9, the J call TRBJ1-1; no clear D. This CDR3 has 14 amino acids. V lost 4 bases to trimming and J lost 1 base, with 11 bases between them. CDR1 and CDR2 from the germline V gene are SGDLS and YYNGEE. CDR3 sequence reads: CASSPTTANTEAFF. DNA for the CDR3: TGTGCCAGCAGCCCGACGACGGCGAACACTGAAGCTTTCTTT.

This clonotype came up many times. This sequence joins TRBV6-2 or TRBV6-3 and TRBJ2-1, with 14 positions matching TRBD2. V shed 6 bases, J shed 7 bases, and the junction held 5 bases outside the gene matches. The length of the CDR3 is 15 residues. Germline V gives CDR1 MNHEY, CDR2 SVGEGT. CDR3 sequence: CASRTSGGARNEQFF. DNA of the CDR3: TGTGCCAGCAGGACTAGCGGGGGGGCCCGTAATGAGCAGTTCTTC.

This clonotype was counted many times. The J gene is TRBJ1-3, the V gene TRBV9; D perhaps matches TRBD1 (6 bases). There are 15 residues in the CDR3. Germline-derived CDR1 and CDR2 are SGDLS and YYNGEE. V was trimmed by 4 bases and J by 0 bases, leaving 11 bases between them. The CDR3: CASSPQGASGNTIYF. Here the CDR3 DNA reads TGTGCCAGCAGCCCACAGGGAGCCTCTGGAAACACCATATATTTT.

This clonotype was counted many times. Here the CDR3 reads CASSMAAGELFF. The CDR3 DNA reads TGTGCCAGCAGCATGGCTGCCGGGGAGCTGTTTTTT. The chain has TRBV28 and TRBJ2-2; no definite D call. The V end was cut by 6 bases, the J end by 6 bases, with 8 bases between. CDR1 is MDHEN and CDR2 is SYDVKM in the germline V gene. This CDR3 has 12 amino acids. The full variable domain, rest sourced from reference TRBV28 and TRBJ2-2, is DVKVTQSSRYLVKRTGEKVFLECVQDMDHENMFWYRQDPGLGLRLIYFSYDVKMKEKGDIPEGYSVSREKKERFSLILESASTNQTSMYLCASSMAAGELFFGEGSRLTVL.

The chain is built from TRBV9 and TRBJ2-1; the match to TRBD1 covers 8 bases. The CDR3 is made up of 16 amino acids. Trimming at V came to 5 bases and at J to 2 bases, leaving 9 bases not matched to a gene. Germline CDR1 SGDLS, CDR2 YYNGEE. The DNA of the CDR3 is TGTGCCAGCAGTCCTACAGGGGGGTTAGCCTACAATGAGCAGTTCTTC. The encoded protein is CASSPTGGLAYNEQFF.

This clonotype came up many times. This chain links TRBV20-1 with TRBJ2-3; 9 nucleotides line up with TRBD2. The junction had 5 bases not matched to a gene; V was cut back by 2 bases and J by 2 bases. Germline V gives CDR1 DFQATT, CDR2 SNEGSKA (reference sequence). This CDR3 has 15 residues. The DNA of the CDR3 is TGCAGTGCTAGAAGGGCTAGCGGGGCCACAGATACGCAGTATTTT. It codes for CSARRASGATDTQYF.

This clonotype was detected a few times. The conserved phenylalanine or tryptophan is not found at the CDR3 terminus, so this likely reflects a read error. The chain has TRBV6-1 and TRBJ1-6; D remains unclear. V dropped 4 bases and J dropped 10 bases, with 8 bases sitting between them. The germline V gene encodes CDR1 MNHNS and CDR2 SASEGT. CDR3 length: 12 amino acids. CDR3 residues: CASSALKSPLHL. The CDR3 DNA reads as TGTGCCAGCAGTGCCTTGAAATCACCCCTCCACTTG.

The CDR3 sequence is CASSLNQLHTGVETQYF. The CDR3 DNA follows: TGTGCCAGCAGCCTAAACCAACTCCACACGGGGGTAGAGACCCAGTACTTC. V is TRBV7-2 and J is TRBJ2-5, with a weak D call TRBD2 (6 bases). V was trimmed by 5 bases and J by 4 bases, leaving 23 bases between them. This CDR3 spans 17 amino acids. Looked up from germline, CDR1 is SGHTA and CDR2 is FQGNSA.

At least ten counts were recorded for this clonotype. The chain employs TRBV2 and TRBJ1-2; D is undetermined. The CDR3 consists of 14 residues. CDR1 is SNHLY and CDR2 is FYNNEI in the germline V gene. The V end was cut by 6 bases, the J end by 4 bases, with 15 bases between. DNA for the CDR3: TGTGCCAGCAGAGAGACAAAACTTGTCTATGGCTACACCTTC. This gives the protein CASRETKLVYGYTF. Drawing the rest from reference TRBV2 and TRBJ1-2, the complete variable domain is EPEVTQTPSHQVTQMGQEVILRCVPISNHLYFYWYRQILGQKVEFLVSFYNNEISEKSEIFDDQFSVERPDGSNFTLKIRSTKLEDSAMYFCASRETKLVYGYTFGSGTRLTVV.

This clonotype was recorded a few times. A much larger clonotype is one base distant, so this may be a read error. This chain joins TRBV20-1 and TRBJ1-1; possibly TRBD1 for D (5 bases). Germline CDR1 reads DFQATT; CDR2 reads SNEGSKA (reference sequence). The CDR3 loop spans 15 amino acids. CDR3 DNA: TGCGGTGCTGCGGGGGGGGGAAGCCGGAACACTGAAGCTTTCTTT. It codes for CGAAGGGSRNTEAFF.

The chain joins TRBV7-9 to TRBJ2-5, with D perhaps given as TRBD1 or TRBD2 (5 bases each). V dropped 7 bases and J dropped 4 bases, with 19 bases sitting between them. This CDR3 has 15 residues. Looked up from germline, CDR1 is SEHNR and CDR2 is FQNEAQ (reference sequence). CDR3 DNA sequence: TGTGCCAGCACCCCACTTCGAGGGGAAGGAGAGACCCAGTACTTC. It translates to CASTPLRGEGETQYF.

This clonotype appeared many times. The chain couples TRBV24-1 to TRBJ2-1, with TRBD1 matching 10 bases. CDR3 length: 14 residues. CDR1 KGHDR and CDR2 SFDVKD come from the germline V gene. V lost 10 bases to trimming and J lost 5 bases; unmatched junction nucleotides: 7. As DNA, the CDR3 is TGTGCCACGACATCCGGGACAGGGGACAATGAGCAGTTCTTC. As protein: CATTSGTGDNEQFF.